The clone carrying this T cell receptor (beta chain) was counted a single time. The target antigen is unknown. Germline-derived CDR1 and CDR2 are DFQATT and SNEGSKA (reference sequence). V was clipped by 5 bases and J by 8 bases; unmatched bases: 5. This CDR3 spans 11 amino acids. These data belong to a study of somatic mutations in cytotoxic T cells in rheumatoid arthritis. The table came from immunoSEQ multiplex PCR; TCRdb's copy has only in-frame clones and leaves some out. This table has some 12,000 clones, more than 65% appearing once. Study observations and caveats: Antigens bound by the expanded CD8+ clones were not identified. The clonality of CD8+ T cells was not significantly different between rheumatoid arthritis patients and age-matched healthy controls.

The J gene is TRBJ1-2, the V gene TRBV20-1; 7 bases map to TRBD1. This sequence was found in a man between 60 and 70 years old in good health. Sequences were obtained from CD8+ T cells sorted from blood. The CDR3 loop reads CSAEGAGGYTF. The DNA of the CDR3 is TGCAGTGCTGAGGGGGCTGGGGGCTACACCTTC.